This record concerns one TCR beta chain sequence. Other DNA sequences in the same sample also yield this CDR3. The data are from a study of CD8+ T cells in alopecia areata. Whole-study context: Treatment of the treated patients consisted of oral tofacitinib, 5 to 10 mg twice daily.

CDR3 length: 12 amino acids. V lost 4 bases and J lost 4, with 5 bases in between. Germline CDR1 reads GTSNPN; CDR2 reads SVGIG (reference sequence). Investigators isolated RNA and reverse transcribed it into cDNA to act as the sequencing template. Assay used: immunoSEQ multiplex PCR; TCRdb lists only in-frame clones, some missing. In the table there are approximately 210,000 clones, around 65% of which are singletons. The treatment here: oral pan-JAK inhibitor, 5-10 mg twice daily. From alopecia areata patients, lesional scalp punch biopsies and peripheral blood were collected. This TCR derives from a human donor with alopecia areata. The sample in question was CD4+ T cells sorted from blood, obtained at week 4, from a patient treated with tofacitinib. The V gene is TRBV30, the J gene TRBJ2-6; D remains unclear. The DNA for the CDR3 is TGTGCCTGGACACCCGGGGCCAACGTCCTGACTTTC. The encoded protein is CAWTPGANVLTF. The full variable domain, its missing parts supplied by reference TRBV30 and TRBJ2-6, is SQTIHQWPATLVQPVGSPLSLECTVEGTSNPNLYWYRQAAGRGLQLLFYSVGIGQISSEVPQNLSASRPQDRQFILSSKKLLLSDSGFYLCAWTPGANVLTFGAGSRLTVL.